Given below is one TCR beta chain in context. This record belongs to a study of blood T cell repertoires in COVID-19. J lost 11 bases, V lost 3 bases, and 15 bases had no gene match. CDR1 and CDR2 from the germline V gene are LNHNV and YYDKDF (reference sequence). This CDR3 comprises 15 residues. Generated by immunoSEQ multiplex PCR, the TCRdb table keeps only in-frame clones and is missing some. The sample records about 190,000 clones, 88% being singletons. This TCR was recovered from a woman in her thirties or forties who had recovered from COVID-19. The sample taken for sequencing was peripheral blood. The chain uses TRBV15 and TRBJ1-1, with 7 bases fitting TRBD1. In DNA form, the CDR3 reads TGTGCCACCAGCAGGCCAACCTCGACAGGGCCATGGGCTTTCTTT. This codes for CATSRPTSTGPWAFF.